In this sample, the clone carrying this T cell receptor (beta chain) turned up once. Its antigen is not identified. The CDR3 extends over 15 amino acids. Germline CDR1 and CDR2: SGHRS and YFSETQ. The V gene lost 2 bases and the J gene lost 6 bases, with 14 bases spanning the gap. The data were obtained in a study of blood T cells in healthy people across ages. Study results and limitations: Naive CD4+ cell counts and diversity both ran higher in long-lived than in aged donors.

Every donor contributed 8 to 10 milliliters of peripheral blood by blood draw. The second PCR ran roughly 6 to 11 cycles with a sample-barcoded 5' primer and J-beta primers. Every sample produced at least 2.5 million CDR3-containing paired-end reads. TCRdb redid the calling of the 5' RACE reads with MiXCR, one entry per CDR3 protein. The sample consists of 1.4 million or so distinct CDR3 sequences, roughly 43% of them appearing once. Sequencing used blood. The V call is TRBV5-1, the J call TRBJ1-4; TRBD1 might be the D (6 bases). The receptor was derived from a woman under 30 in good health. In DNA form, the CDR3 reads TGCGCCAGCAGCTTAGGAGGGGGGCAATATGAAAAACTGTTTTTT. Encoded protein: CASSLGGGQYEKLFF.